This is a list of T cell receptor beta chains from one sample in a study of CD8+CD57+ T cells in acquired aplastic anemia. Using its own MiXCR run on the reads, TCRdb lists one record per CDR3 protein. The sample lists 100,000 to 150,000 distinct CDR3 sequences, about half occurring once. The sequenced sample was sorted CD4+, CD8+, or CD8+CD57+ T cells (not recorded which) from PBMCs. The receptors shown here come from a human donor in good health, serving as a control. Both conserved end residues are part of each CDR3. D genes are given only for firm matches. Some rows have no size entry. The others give once, few or many, or a class for an expanded clone.

J gene: TRBJ2-4; V gene: TRBV30; D gene: .; clone size: many; CDR3 protein: CACSKGGTLYIQYF; CDR3 DNA: TGTGCCTGCTCGAAGGGGGGGACTCTGTACATTCAGTACTTC
J gene: TRBJ2-7; V gene: TRBV7-2; D gene: .; clone size: .; CDR3 protein: CASSLDRATEQYF; CDR3 DNA: TGTGCCAGCAGCTTAGATCGAGCGACGGAGCAGTACTTC
J gene: TRBJ1-6; V gene: TRBV12-3/TRBV12-4; D gene: .; clone size: .; CDR3 protein: CASSRDRVSPLHF; CDR3 DNA: TGTGCCAGCAGTCGGGACCGGGTGTCACCCCTCCACTTT
J gene: TRBJ1-1; V gene: TRBV20-1; D gene: .; clone size: many; CDR3 protein: CSAQHFTENTEAFF; CDR3 DNA: TGCAGTGCCCAACACTTTACAGAGAACACTGAAGCTTTCTTT
J gene: TRBJ2-5; V gene: TRBV20-1; D gene: .; clone size: .; CDR3 protein: CSACTPGTVFMETQYF; CDR3 DNA: TGCAGTGCTTGCACCCCCGGGACCGTGTTCATGGAGACCCAGTACTTC
J gene: TRBJ1-5; V gene: TRBV15; D gene: .; clone size: .; CDR3 protein: CATSRDLGLQNQPQHF; CDR3 DNA: TGTGCCACCAGCAGAGATCTAGGGCTGCAGAATCAGCCCCAGCATTTT
J gene: TRBJ2-7; V gene: TRBV20-1; D gene: TRBD2; clone size: once; CDR3 protein: CSAGRSSGGIPSYEQYF; CDR3 DNA: TGCAGTGCTGGCCGATCTAGCGGGGGCATCCCATCCTACGAGCAGTACTTC
J gene: TRBJ1-2; V gene: TRBV4-1; D gene: .; clone size: many; CDR3 protein: CASSPQGSNYGYTF; CDR3 DNA: TGCGCCAGCAGCCCCCAAGGGAGTAACTATGGCTACACCTTC
J gene: TRBJ2-3; V gene: TRBV5-1; D gene: .; clone size: .; CDR3 protein: CASSSTPPEDTQYF; CDR3 DNA: TGCGCCAGCAGCTCGACCCCCCCGGAAGATACGCAGTATTTT
J gene: TRBJ2-5; V gene: TRBV29-1; D gene: .; clone size: .; CDR3 protein: CSVEVVRPQETQYF; CDR3 DNA: TGCAGCGTTGAAGTTGTCAGGCCACAAGAGACCCAGTACTTC
J gene: TRBJ1-2; V gene: TRBV16; D gene: TRBD1; clone size: many; CDR3 protein: CASSQYVRGDYGYTF; CDR3 DNA: TGTGCCAGCAGCCAATACGTCAGGGGGGACTATGGCTACACCTTC
J gene: TRBJ2-3; V gene: TRBV2; D gene: .; clone size: .; CDR3 protein: CATTPRGYTDTQYF; CDR3 DNA: TGTGCCACCACCCCCCGCGGATACACAGATACGCAGTATTTT
J gene: TRBJ2-1; V gene: TRBV7-3; D gene: TRBD2; clone size: many; CDR3 protein: CASSLTTGRGGLDEQFF; CDR3 DNA: TGTGCCAGCAGCTTAACTACCGGGCGGGGGGGCCTCGATGAGCAGTTCTTC
J gene: TRBJ1-1; V gene: TRBV5-1; D gene: .; clone size: many; CDR3 protein: CASSFLRTGKAEAFF; CDR3 DNA: TGCGCCAGCAGCTTCTTACGCACAGGGAAAGCTGAAGCTTTCTTT
J gene: TRBJ2-3; V gene: TRBV6-4; D gene: TRBD2; clone size: .; CDR3 protein: CASSDRLAGGDDTQYF; CDR3 DNA: TGTGCCAGCAGTGACCGGTTGGCGGGGGGGGACGATACGCAGTATTTT
J gene: TRBJ1-4; V gene: TRBV20-1; D gene: .; clone size: many; CDR3 protein: CSAEGGSLDEKLFF; CDR3 DNA: TGCAGTGCTGAAGGGGGTTCTTTGGATGAAAAACTGTTTTTT
J gene: TRBJ2-1; V gene: TRBV5-4; D gene: TRBD2; clone size: few; CDR3 protein: CASSFGLGRGGLNEQFF; CDR3 DNA: TGTGCCAGCAGCTTCGGTTTGGGGCGGGGGGGATTAAATGAGCAGTTCTTC
J gene: TRBJ2-1; V gene: TRBV9; D gene: .; clone size: many; CDR3 protein: CASSVGLRGDNEQFF; CDR3 DNA: TGTGCCAGCAGCGTAGGACTCAGAGGGGACAATGAGCAGTTCTTC
J gene: TRBJ2-1; V gene: TRBV11-2; D gene: TRBD1; clone size: many; CDR3 protein: CASSPPRGQVPNYNEQFF; CDR3 DNA: TGTGCCAGCAGCCCACCCAGGGGGCAGGTCCCCAACTACAATGAGCAGTTCTTC
J gene: TRBJ2-7; V gene: TRBV7-9; D gene: TRBD1; clone size: few; CDR3 protein: CASSSGQGRGEQYF; CDR3 DNA: TGTGCCAGCAGCTCGGGACAGGGGCGAGGCGAGCAGTACTTC
J gene: TRBJ1-5; V gene: TRBV6-1; D gene: TRBD1; clone size: many; CDR3 protein: CASSKTLGQGNQPQHF; CDR3 DNA: TGTGCCAGCAGTAAAACCCTCGGACAGGGCAATCAGCCCCAGCATTTT
J gene: TRBJ1-6; V gene: TRBV12-3/TRBV12-4; D gene: .; clone size: .; CDR3 protein: CASRHTGNDSPLHF; CDR3 DNA: TGTGCCAGCAGGCACACAGGGAACGATTCACCCCTCCACTTT
J gene: TRBJ1-6; V gene: TRBV12-3/TRBV12-4; D gene: TRBD1; clone size: many; CDR3 protein: CASSSTGDSPLHF; CDR3 DNA: TGTGCCAGCAGTTCAACAGGGGATTCACCCCTCCACTTT
J gene: TRBJ2-7; V gene: TRBV7-2; D gene: TRBD2; clone size: many; CDR3 protein: CASSLAVVAGRYEQYF; CDR3 DNA: TGTGCCAGCAGCTTAGCTGTGGTAGCGGGGCGCTACGAGCAGTACTTC
J gene: TRBJ2-5; V gene: TRBV19; D gene: TRBD1; clone size: many; CDR3 protein: CASSIGQGSQETQYF; CDR3 DNA: TGTGCCAGTAGTATAGGACAGGGGTCACAAGAGACCCAGTACTTC
J gene: TRBJ1-6; V gene: TRBV18; D gene: .; clone size: many; CDR3 protein: CASSPDARNSPLHF; CDR3 DNA: TGTGCCAGCTCTCCAGACGCAAGGAATTCACCCCTCCACTTT
J gene: TRBJ1-6; V gene: TRBV13; D gene: .; clone size: .; CDR3 protein: CASSFARGGAHSPLHF; CDR3 DNA: TGTGCCAGCAGCTTCGCCCGGGGCGGGGCCCATTCACCCCTCCACTTT
J gene: TRBJ1-6; V gene: TRBV5-1; D gene: .; clone size: many; CDR3 protein: CASSLGLNSPLHF; CDR3 DNA: TGCGCCAGCAGCTTGGGACTTAATTCACCCCTCCACTTT
J gene: TRBJ1-1; V gene: TRBV6-5; D gene: TRBD1; clone size: .; CDR3 protein: CASSLDRGTMNTEAFF; CDR3 DNA: TGTGCCAGCAGTTTGGACAGGGGTACGATGAACACTGAAGCTTTCTTT
J gene: TRBJ2-3; V gene: TRBV19; D gene: TRBD2; clone size: many; CDR3 protein: CASSVGLGADTQYF; CDR3 DNA: TGTGCCAGTAGTGTTGGACTAGGGGCAGATACGCAGTATTTT
J gene: TRBJ2-7; V gene: TRBV15; D gene: TRBD1; clone size: .; CDR3 protein: CATSSQGQNYEQYF; CDR3 DNA: TGTGCCACCAGCAGCCAGGGACAGAACTACGAGCAGTACTTC
J gene: TRBJ1-4; V gene: TRBV2; D gene: .; clone size: many; CDR3 protein: CASREGARRGSGEKLFF; CDR3 DNA: TGTGCCAGCAGGGAAGGAGCGCGGAGGGGGTCCGGCGAAAAACTGTTTTTT
J gene: TRBJ1-2; V gene: TRBV29-1; D gene: .; clone size: .; CDR3 protein: CSVEMGRGYTF; CDR3 DNA: TGCAGCGTTGAAATGGGCAGGGGCTACACCTTC
J gene: TRBJ2-7; V gene: TRBV5-4; D gene: .; clone size: .; CDR3 protein: CASSLYSGYGFVGYEQYF; CDR3 DNA: TGTGCCAGCAGCTTGTACTCCGGGTACGGTTTCGTCGGCTACGAGCAGTACTTC
J gene: TRBJ1-6; V gene: TRBV19; D gene: .; clone size: .; CDR3 protein: CASTLSGAEKIDSPLHF; CDR3 DNA: TGTGCCAGTACCCTTTCGGGAGCCGAAAAAATTGATTCACCCCTCCACTTT
J gene: TRBJ2-6; V gene: TRBV19; D gene: .; clone size: .; CDR3 protein: CASSIKTGANVLTF; CDR3 DNA: TGTGCCAGTAGTATAAAGACCGGGGCCAACGTCCTGACTTTC
J gene: TRBJ2-7; V gene: TRBV4-2; D gene: .; clone size: many; CDR3 protein: CASSQVPASQAYEQYF; CDR3 DNA: TGTGCCAGCAGCCAAGTTCCAGCTAGTCAGGCCTACGAGCAGTACTTC
J gene: TRBJ2-5; V gene: TRBV5-1; D gene: .; clone size: many; CDR3 protein: CASSLEPAGAEETQYF; CDR3 DNA: TGCGCCAGCAGCTTGGAACCTGCAGGGGCGGAGGAGACCCAGTACTTC
J gene: TRBJ2-5; V gene: TRBV9; D gene: TRBD2; clone size: many; CDR3 protein: CASSLAGGRGETQYF; CDR3 DNA: TGTGCCAGCAGCCTAGCGGGGGGCCGAGGGGAGACCCAGTACTTC
J gene: TRBJ2-3; V gene: TRBV11-2; D gene: TRBD2; clone size: .; CDR3 protein: CASSAPGLPGDTQYF; CDR3 DNA: TGTGCCAGCAGCGCACCGGGACTACCAGGGGATACGCAGTATTTT
J gene: TRBJ1-6; V gene: TRBV13; D gene: .; clone size: once; CDR3 protein: CASSLDGFSSPPHF; CDR3 DNA: TGTGCCAGCAGCTTAGACGGGTTTTCTTCACCCCCCCACTTT
J gene: TRBJ1-2; V gene: TRBV19; D gene: TRBD1; clone size: many; CDR3 protein: CASIGQGVFLSGYTF; CDR3 DNA: TGTGCCAGTATAGGACAGGGGGTATTCCTTTCTGGCTACACCTTC
J gene: TRBJ2-7; V gene: TRBV6-2/TRBV6-3; D gene: .; clone size: many; CDR3 protein: CASSFTGEQYF; CDR3 DNA: TGTGCCAGCAGTTTTACCGGCGAGCAGTACTTC
J gene: TRBJ2-4; V gene: TRBV20-1; D gene: .; clone size: many; CDR3 protein: CSANGGGKAKNIQYF; CDR3 DNA: TGCAGTGCTAACGGAGGCGGAAAAGCCAAAAACATTCAGTACTTC
J gene: TRBJ2-7; V gene: TRBV5-5; D gene: TRBD1; clone size: many; CDR3 protein: CASSTTGDYEQYF; CDR3 DNA: TGTGCCAGCAGCACGACAGGGGACTACGAGCAGTACTTC
J gene: TRBJ2-3; V gene: TRBV10-3; D gene: TRBD2; clone size: .; CDR3 protein: CAISELGGAGGPTDTQYF; CDR3 DNA: TGTGCCATCAGTGAGCTCGGCGGAGCGGGGGGGCCCACAGATACGCAGTATTTT
J gene: TRBJ2-2; V gene: TRBV19; D gene: .; clone size: many; CDR3 protein: CASSRGVGGSTGELFF; CDR3 DNA: TGTGCCAGTAGTAGAGGGGTCGGGGGCAGTACGGGGGAGCTGTTTTTT
J gene: TRBJ2-7; V gene: TRBV19; D gene: .; clone size: few; CDR3 protein: CASSVRGSYEQYF; CDR3 DNA: TGTGCCAGTAGCGTAAGAGGCTCCTACGAGCAGTACTTC
J gene: TRBJ1-5; V gene: TRBV20-1; D gene: .; clone size: many; CDR3 protein: CSARDRAGNQPQHF; CDR3 DNA: TGCAGTGCTAGAGATCGCGCAGGGAATCAGCCCCAGCATTTT
J gene: TRBJ2-3; V gene: TRBV7-3; D gene: .; clone size: many; CDR3 protein: CASSSGAGTDTQYF; CDR3 DNA: TGTGCCAGCAGCTCAGGGGCAGGGACAGATACGCAGTATTTT